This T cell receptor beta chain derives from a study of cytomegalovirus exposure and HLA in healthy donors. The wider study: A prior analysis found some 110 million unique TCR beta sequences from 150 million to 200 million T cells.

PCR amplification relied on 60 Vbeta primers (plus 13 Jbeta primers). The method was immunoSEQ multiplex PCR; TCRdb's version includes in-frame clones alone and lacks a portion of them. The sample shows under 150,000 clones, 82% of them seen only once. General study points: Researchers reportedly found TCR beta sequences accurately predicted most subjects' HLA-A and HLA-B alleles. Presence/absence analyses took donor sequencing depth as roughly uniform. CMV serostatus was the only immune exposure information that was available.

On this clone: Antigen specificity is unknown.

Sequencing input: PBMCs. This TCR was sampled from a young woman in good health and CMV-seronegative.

CDR3 region: CASSSSTATGSGYTF. In DNA form, the CDR3 reads TGTGCCAGCAGTTCCTCCACCGCGACAGGGTCTGGCTACACCTTC. The J gene is TRBJ1-2, the V gene TRBV6-5; 7 bases line up with TRBD1. Germline assignment: CDR1 MNHEY and CDR2 SVGAGI. The CDR3 is 15 amino acids. V was clipped by 4 bases and J by 7 bases; unmatched bases: 12.